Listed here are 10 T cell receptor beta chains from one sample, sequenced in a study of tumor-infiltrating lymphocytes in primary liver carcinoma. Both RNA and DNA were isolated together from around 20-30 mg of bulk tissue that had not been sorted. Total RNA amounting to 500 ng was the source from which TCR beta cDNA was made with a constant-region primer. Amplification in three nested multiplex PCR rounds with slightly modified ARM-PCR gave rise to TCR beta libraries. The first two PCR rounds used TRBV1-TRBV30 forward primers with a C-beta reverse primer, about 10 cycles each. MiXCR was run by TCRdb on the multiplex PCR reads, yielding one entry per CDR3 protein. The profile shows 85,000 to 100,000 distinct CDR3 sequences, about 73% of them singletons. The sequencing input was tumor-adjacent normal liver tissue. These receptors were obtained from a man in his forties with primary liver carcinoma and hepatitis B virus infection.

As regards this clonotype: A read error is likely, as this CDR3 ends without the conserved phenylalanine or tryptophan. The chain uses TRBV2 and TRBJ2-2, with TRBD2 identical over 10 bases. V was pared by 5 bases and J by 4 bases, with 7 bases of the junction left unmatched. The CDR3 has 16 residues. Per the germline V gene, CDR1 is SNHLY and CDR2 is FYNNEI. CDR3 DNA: TGTGCCAGCAGTTACCTTCTAGCGGGAGCCACCGGGGAGCTGTTTTCT. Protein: CASSYLLAGATGELFS.

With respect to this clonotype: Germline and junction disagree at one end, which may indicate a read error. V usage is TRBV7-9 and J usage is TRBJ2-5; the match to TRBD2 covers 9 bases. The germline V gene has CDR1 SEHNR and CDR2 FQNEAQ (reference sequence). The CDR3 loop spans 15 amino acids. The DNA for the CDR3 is TGTGCCAGCAGCGTAGCGGGAGTTGAGAGAGAGACCCAGTACTTC. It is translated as CASSVAGVERETQYF.

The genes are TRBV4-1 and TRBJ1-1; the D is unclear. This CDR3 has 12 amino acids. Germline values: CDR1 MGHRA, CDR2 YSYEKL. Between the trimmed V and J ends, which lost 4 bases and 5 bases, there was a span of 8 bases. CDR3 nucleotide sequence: TGCGCCAGCAGCCCGGAGGATACTGAAGCTTTCTTT. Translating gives CASSPEDTEAFF.

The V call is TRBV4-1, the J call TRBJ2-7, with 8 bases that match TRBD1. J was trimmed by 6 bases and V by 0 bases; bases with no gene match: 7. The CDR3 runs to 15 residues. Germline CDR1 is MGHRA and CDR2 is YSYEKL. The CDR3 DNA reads TGCGCCAGCAGCCAAGAACGGGACAGGCGCCGCGAGCAGTACTTC. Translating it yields CASSQERDRRREQYF.

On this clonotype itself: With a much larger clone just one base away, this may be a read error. Here the CDR3 reads CASCLGLRTDTQYF. The DNA of the CDR3 is TGTGCCAGCTGCTTAGGGCTTCGCACAGATACGCAGTATTTT. This rearrangement joins TRBV13 to TRBJ2-3, with D unclear. Germline CDR1 reads PRHDT; CDR2 reads FYEKMQ (reference sequence). There are 14 residues in the CDR3.

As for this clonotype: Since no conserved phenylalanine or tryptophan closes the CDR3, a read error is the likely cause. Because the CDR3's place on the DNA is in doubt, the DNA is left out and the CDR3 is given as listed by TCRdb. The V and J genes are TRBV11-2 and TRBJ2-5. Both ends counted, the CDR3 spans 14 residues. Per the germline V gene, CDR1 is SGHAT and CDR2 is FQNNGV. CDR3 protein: CASSHVSLGETQHL.

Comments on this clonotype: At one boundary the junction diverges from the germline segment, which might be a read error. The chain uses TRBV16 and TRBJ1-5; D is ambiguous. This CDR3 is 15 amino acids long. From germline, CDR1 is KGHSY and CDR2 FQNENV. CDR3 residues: CANSSGSSSNQPQHF. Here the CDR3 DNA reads TGTGCCAACAGCTCCGGCAGCTCTAGCAATCAGCCCCAGCATTTT.

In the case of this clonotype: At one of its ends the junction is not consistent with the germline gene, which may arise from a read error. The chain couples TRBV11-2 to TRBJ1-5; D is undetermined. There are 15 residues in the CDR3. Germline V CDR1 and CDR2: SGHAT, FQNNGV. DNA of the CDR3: TGTGTCAGCAGCGGGATAGGGTGGAGCAATCAGCCCCAGCATTTT. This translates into CVSSGIGWSNQPQHF.

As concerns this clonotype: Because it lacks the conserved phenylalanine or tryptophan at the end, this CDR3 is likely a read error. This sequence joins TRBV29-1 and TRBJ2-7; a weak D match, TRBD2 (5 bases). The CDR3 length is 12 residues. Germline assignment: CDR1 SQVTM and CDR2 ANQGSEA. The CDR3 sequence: CRVEDLGREQYI. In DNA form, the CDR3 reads TGCAGGGTTGAGGATCTAGGGAGAGAGCAGTACATC.

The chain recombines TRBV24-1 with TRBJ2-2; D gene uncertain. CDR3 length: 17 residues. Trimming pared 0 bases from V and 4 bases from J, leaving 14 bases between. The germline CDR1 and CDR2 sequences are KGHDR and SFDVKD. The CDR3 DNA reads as TGTGCCACCAGTGATTTGGGCAGCGTCCGATCCACCGGGGAGCTGTTTTTT. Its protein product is CATSDLGSVRSTGELFF.